A selection of T cell receptor beta chains follows, all from one sample in a study of identical twins. TCRdb used MiXCR to reprocess the 5' RACE reads, holding one entry per CDR3 protein. The sample gives approximately 550,000 distinct CDR3 sequences, 20% to 25% of which show up once; 0.48% is in the top ten. This sample also appeared in a second study, on yellow fever vaccine responses in identical twins.

The sample comprised CD4+ T cells sorted from blood. The receptors were gathered from a woman in her late teens or twenties in good health. The CDR3 runs from the conserved cysteine through the conserved F or W. The order of the fields is V gene, J gene, clone size, D gene, CDR3 DNA, CDR3 protein. D genes are given only for firm matches. Not every row has a clone size; where given, it reads once, few, many or a size class.

TRBV12-3/TRBV12-4	TRBJ2-5	NA	NA	TGTGCCAGCAATTCGGGGGTCCCGGAGACCCAGTACTTC	CASNSGVPETQYF
TRBV7-9	TRBJ1-4	NA	NA	TGTGCCAGCGAGGGCCCAAATGAAAAACTGTTTTTT	CASEGPNEKLFF
TRBV5-1	TRBJ2-2	few	NA	TGCGCCAGCAGCTTGGCGGAAATCTTGAGCACCGGGGAGCTGTTTTTT	CASSLAEILSTGELFF
TRBV20-1	TRBJ2-1	NA	TRBD2	TGCAGTGCTGGGGGAGCGGGAGGGCCCTACAATGAGCAGTTCTTC	CSAGGAGGPYNEQFF
TRBV20-1	TRBJ2-1	many	TRBD2	TGCAGTGCTTCGACTAGCGGGGTGCGGAATGAGCAGTTCTTC	CSASTSGVRNEQFF
TRBV25-1	TRBJ1-6	many	NA	TGTGCCAGCAGCTCCCCGGGACCGAATAATTCACCCCTCCACTTT	CASSSPGPNNSPLHF
TRBV9	TRBJ2-5	NA	NA	TGTGCCAGCAGCCCAGACGGACAGAACCAAGAGACCCAGTACTTC	CASSPDGQNQETQYF
TRBV9	TRBJ2-2	NA	TRBD2	TGTGCCAGCAGCGTGTCGGCGGGGGGGCGTACCGGGGAGCTGTTTTTT	CASSVSAGGRTGELFF
TRBV28	TRBJ1-1	NA	NA	TGTGCCAGCAATCTGGCGCAGAGTGAAGCTTTCTTT	CASNLAQSEAFF
TRBV12-3/TRBV12-4	TRBJ1-4	NA	TRBD1	TGTGCCAGCGGGGGCTGGGACAGGGATGGTGAAAAACTGTTTTTT	CASGGWDRDGEKLFF
TRBV3-1	TRBJ1-6	NA	NA	TGTGCCAGCAGCCAAGGGAGACAGTTTTCACCCCTCCACTTT	CASSQGRQFSPLHF
TRBV2	TRBJ1-1	few	NA	TGTGCCAGCAGTGAACTGACGGCAGGCACTGAAGCTTTCTTT	CASSELTAGTEAFF
TRBV20-1	TRBJ2-3	NA	TRBD1	TGCAGTGCCCCCGGGACAGGGGTCCTGGTGACAGATACGCAGTATTTT	CSAPGTGVLVTDTQYF
TRBV12-3/TRBV12-4	TRBJ2-7	NA	TRBD1	TGTGCCAGCAGTTACTCCGGGACAGGGGGGCACGAGCAGTACTTC	CASSYSGTGGHEQYF
TRBV12-3/TRBV12-4	TRBJ1-5	few	NA	TGTGCCAGCAGTATCGGGGGTAATCAGCCCCAGCATTTT	CASSIGGNQPQHF
TRBV12-3/TRBV12-4	TRBJ2-1	NA	TRBD2	TGTGCCAGCAGAAATAGCGGGAGGGCCCCCTACAATGAGCAGTTCTTC	CASRNSGRAPYNEQFF
TRBV19	TRBJ1-1	NA	NA	TGTGCCAGTAGTATGTCGGGAACTGAAGCTTTCTTT	CASSMSGTEAFF
TRBV6-5	TRBJ2-1	few	NA	TGTGCCAGCAGTTACTCCAATGAGCAGTTCTTC	CASSYSNEQFF
TRBV7-9	TRBJ2-5	NA	NA	TGTGCCAGCAGCATCACAGGGGGGGCGCGAGAGACCCAGTACTTC	CASSITGGARETQYF
TRBV28	TRBJ1-1	NA	NA	TGTGCCACCCATGGACACACTGAAGCTTTCTTT	CATHGHTEAFF
TRBV11-2	TRBJ2-1	few	TRBD2	TGTGCCAGCAGCTTGGGACTAGCTTGGCCAATCTATGAGCAGTTCTTC	CASSLGLAWPIYEQFF
TRBV12-3/TRBV12-4	TRBJ1-1	NA	NA	TGTGCCAGCAGTTTAGGTTGGTCTGAAGCTTTCTTT	CASSLGWSEAFF
TRBV5-1	TRBJ2-1	few	TRBD2	TGCGCCAGCAGCCCTGGCGGGAGGGTTTTCGATGAGCAGTTCTTC	CASSPGGRVFDEQFF
TRBV3-1	TRBJ1-1	few	NA	TGTGCCAGCAGCCAGGTGGGAGAAGCTTTCTTT	CASSQVGEAFF
TRBV12-5	TRBJ2-1	once	NA	TGTGCTAGTGGTTTGTACCTACCCCATCGCCCTCTCTACAATGAGCAGTTCTTC	CASGLYLPHRPLYNEQFF
TRBV10-3	TRBJ2-4	few	TRBD2	TGTGCCATCAGTAATAAAGCCGCGGGGGGGCCCCGGGACATTCAGTACTTC	CAISNKAAGGPRDIQYF
TRBV24-1	TRBJ2-1	few	NA	TGTGCCACCAGTGATTATTTGTATGAGCAGTTCTTC	CATSDYLYEQFF
TRBV10-1	TRBJ2-1	NA	NA	TGCGCCAGCAGTCGGGGGAGTGAGCAGTTCTTC	CASSRGSEQFF
TRBV20-1	TRBJ2-2	few	NA	TGCAGTGCTAGAGTTGCTGGACTGAACACCGGGGAGCTGTTTTTT	CSARVAGLNTGELFF
TRBV29-1	TRBJ2-2	many	TRBD1	TGCAGCGTTGAAGAAGAGGGACAGGCCCTGTGGGGGGCCGGGGAGCTGTTTTTT	CSVEEEGQALWGAGELFF
TRBV9	TRBJ2-2	NA	TRBD1	TGTGCCAGCAGCGCCCGGGACAGAGACACCGGGGAGCTGTTTTTT	CASSARDRDTGELFF
TRBV20-1	TRBJ2-1	NA	TRBD1	TGCAGTGCTAGAGATCCCGGGACAGGGGGTATCAATGAGCAGTTCTTC	CSARDPGTGGINEQFF
TRBV4-2	TRBJ1-2	NA	NA	TGTGCCAGCAGCCAAGAATCAAGGTCACTCAAAGCTAACTATGGCTACACCTTC	CASSQESRSLKANYGYTF
TRBV2	TRBJ1-2	NA	NA	TGTGCCAGCAGTGAGCGCAGGGGTTATGGCTACACCTTC	CASSERRGYGYTF
TRBV29-1	TRBJ2-3	NA	TRBD2	TGCAGCGTTGTTAGCGGGGGGGTCTCACACCCCTCTTCTTTT	CSVVSGGVSHPSSF
TRBV10-3	TRBJ1-1	few	NA	TGTGCCATCAGTGAGTCGCGGACTGAAGCTTTCTTT	CAISESRTEAFF
TRBV20-1	TRBJ2-2	NA	TRBD2	TGCTGTGCTAGGCCCCGGACTAGCGGGGGGGCCACCGGGGAGCTGTTTTTT	CCARPRTSGGATGELFF
TRBV5-1	TRBJ2-7	many	TRBD1	TGCGCCAGCAGCTCATCGGGACAGATCTACGAGCAGTACTTC	CASSSSGQIYEQYF
TRBV12-3/TRBV12-4	TRBJ2-3	NA	TRBD1	TGTGCCGCCGCGACAGGGTCGGATACGCAGTATTTT	CAAATGSDTQYF
TRBV2	TRBJ2-7	few	NA	TGTGCCAGTAAGGCGGAACAGGGCTACGAGCAGTACTTC	CASKAEQGYEQYF
TRBV7-8	TRBJ2-1	NA	NA	TGTGCCAGCAGCTTAGTCGCAGCAAATGAGCAGTTCTTC	CASSLVAANEQFF
TRBV2	TRBJ2-4	few	NA	TGTGCCAGCAGCGCTGATCGACAGGCCTTAGGGGGTGACAACATTCAGTACTTC	CASSADRQALGGDNIQYF
TRBV5-6	TRBJ2-3	NA	TRBD2	TGTGCCAGCAGCGTGGGACTAGCCGGAGATACGCAGTATTTT	CASSVGLAGDTQYF
TRBV2	TRBJ2-2	NA	TRBD2	TGTGCCAGCGGGCGGGAGGCTAACACCGGGGAGCTGTTTTTT	CASGREANTGELFF
TRBV6-1	TRBJ1-5	NA	NA	TGTGCCAGTACGTTGCAAGGGCTTAATCAGCCCCAGCATTTT	CASTLQGLNQPQHF
TRBV9	TRBJ2-5	NA	NA	TGTGCCAGCAGCGTAGCTTCACAACCGGAGACCCAGTACTTC	CASSVASQPETQYF
TRBV5-1	TRBJ2-7	NA	TRBD2	TGCGCCAGCAGGGCGGGAGGGCACTACGAGCAGTACTTC	CASRAGGHYEQYF
TRBV7-2	TRBJ2-1	NA	TRBD2	TGTGCCAGCAGCATCAACCCGGGGGGTTCCAATGAGCAGTTCTTC	CASSINPGGSNEQFF
TRBV4-2	TRBJ2-2	NA	TRBD1	TGTGCCAGCAGCCAAACCCCAGGGGGCACCGGGGAGCTGTTTTTT	CASSQTPGGTGELFF